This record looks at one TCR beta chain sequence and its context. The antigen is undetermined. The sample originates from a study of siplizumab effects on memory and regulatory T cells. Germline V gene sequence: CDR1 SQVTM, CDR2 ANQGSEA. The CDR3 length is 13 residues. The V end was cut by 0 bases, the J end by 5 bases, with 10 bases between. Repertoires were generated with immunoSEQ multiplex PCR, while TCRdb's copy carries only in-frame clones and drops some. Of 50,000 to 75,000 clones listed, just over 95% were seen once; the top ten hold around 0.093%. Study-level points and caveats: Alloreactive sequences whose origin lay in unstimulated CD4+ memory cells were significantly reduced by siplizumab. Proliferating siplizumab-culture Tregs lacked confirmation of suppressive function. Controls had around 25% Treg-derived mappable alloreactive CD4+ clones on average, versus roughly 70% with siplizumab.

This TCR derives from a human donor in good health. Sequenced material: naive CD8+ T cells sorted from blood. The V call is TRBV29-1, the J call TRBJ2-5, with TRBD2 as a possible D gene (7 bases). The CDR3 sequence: CSVEEEGGETQYF. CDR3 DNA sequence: TGCAGCGTTGAAGAAGAGGGGGGGGAGACCCAGTACTTC. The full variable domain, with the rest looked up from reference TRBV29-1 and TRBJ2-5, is SAVISQKPSRDICQRGTSLTIQCQVDSQVTMMFWYRQQPGQSLTLIATANQGSEATYESGFVIDKFPISRPNLTFSTLTVSNMSPEDSSIYLCSVEEEGGETQYFGPGTRLLVL.